This passage covers 24 T cell receptor beta chains from one sample sequenced in a study of molecular identifiers for immune sequencing clone quantification. TCRdb analysed the PCR reads with MiXCR anew, one entry per CDR3 protein. The table shows about 100,000 distinct CDR3 sequences, with 30% to 35% occurring only once. The sample taken for sequencing was naive CD8+ T cells from blood, with Jurkat cell RNA spiked in. Noted subset: FACS-sorted CD8+CD4-CCR7+CD45RA+ naive T cells. The receptors shown here come from a human donor in good health. Some libraries in this study had Jurkat cell RNA spiked in.

This clonotype was seen repeatedly, ten times or more. This chain joins TRBV5-6 and TRBJ1-1; D gene unclear. V was shortened by 1 base and J by 3 bases, with 10 bases between the two germline ends. Germline V gene data show CDR1 as SGHDT and CDR2 as YYEEEE. The length of the CDR3 is 14 residues. As DNA, the CDR3 is TGTGCCAGCAGCTTGCGGCAAAAGGACACTGAAGCTTTCTTT. This encodes CASSLRQKDTEAFF.

About this clonotype: This may be a read error, as it is one base from a much larger clone. No conserved phenylalanine or tryptophan is present at the end of the CDR3, so a read error is the likely explanation. The chain combines TRBV7-6 with TRBJ2-1; D gene ambiguous. Trimming pared 11 bases from V and 6 bases from J, leaving 11 bases between. In germline, CDR1 is SGHVS, CDR2 FNYEAQ. CDR3 length: 11 residues. The CDR3 DNA sequence: TGTGCCCGAGAGGAAGGCAATGAGCAGTTCTTA. It is translated as CAREEGNEQFL.

This clonotype showed up just a few times. The chain uses TRBV21-1 and TRBJ1-3; the listed D gene, TRBD1, was not tested against the DNA. TRBV21-1 counts as a pseudogene. CDR3 length: 17 residues. The CDR3: CASSNHRTVHSGNTIYF. The CDR3 nucleotides read TGTGCCAGCAGCAACCATCGGACAGTCCACTCTGGAAACACCATATATTTT.

Many counts were recorded for this clonotype. The J gene is TRBJ2-7, the V gene TRBV7-2; 11 bases agree with TRBD2. Trimming cost V 0 bases and J 3 bases; bases outside gene matches: 7. Germline loops: CDR1 SGHTA, CDR2 FQGNSA. This CDR3 has 17 residues. CDR3 DNA sequence: TGTGCCAGCAGCTTAGCGGTACTAGCGGGAGAGTTCTACGAGCAGTACTTC. Protein: CASSLAVLAGEFYEQYF. Based on the CDR3 plus reference TRBV7-2 and TRBJ2-7, the full variable domain is GAGVSQSPSNKVTEKGKDVELRCDPISGHTALYWYRQSLGQGLEFLIYFQGNSAPDKSGLPSDRFSAERTGGSVSTLTIQRTQQEDSAVYLCASSLAVLAGEFYEQYFGPGTRLTVT.

V is TRBV20-1 and J is TRBJ2-3; no reliable D call. Deletions cut 3 bases from V and 2 bases from J, with 3 bases between. The CDR3 has 11 amino acids. Germline CDR1 DFQATT, CDR2 SNEGSKA (reference sequence). CDR3 in amino acids: CSASPTDTQYF. CDR3 bases: TGCAGTGCTAGCCCCACAGATACGCAGTATTTT.

The chain links TRBV27 to TRBJ1-5; 12 positions match TRBD1. The CDR3 runs to 17 residues. CDR1 MNHEY and CDR2 SMNVEV come from the germline V gene (reference sequence). Losses at the gene ends were 6 bases for V and 2 bases for J; bases not matched to a gene: 8. CDR3 nucleotide sequence: TGTGCCAGCAGATCAGGGGGACAGGGGGCCGGCAATCAGCCCCAGCATTTT. It specifies CASRSGGQGAGNQPQHF.

This clonotype was seen more than once but under ten times. The rearrangement joins TRBV20-1 to TRBJ2-1; 12 bases are shared with TRBD2. Germline V CDR1 and CDR2: DFQATT, SNEGSKA (reference sequence). The length of the CDR3 is 13 residues. The CDR3 loop is CSPLAGGPPEQFF. CDR3 DNA: TGCAGCCCTCTAGCGGGAGGGCCCCCTGAGCAGTTCTTC.

The CDR3 sequence: CASSSQTDFIAKNIQYF. The CDR3, as DNA: TGTGCCAGCAGTTCTCAGACAGACTTCATAGCCAAAAACATTCAGTACTTC. The chain uses TRBV27 and TRBJ2-4, with D possibly matching TRBD1 (5 bases). V was pared by 4 bases and J by 0 bases, with 16 bases between. Germline CDR1 MNHEY, CDR2 SMNVEV (reference sequence). CDR3 length: 17 amino acids.

This clonotype was observed a handful of times. V gene TRBV6-5 combines with J gene TRBJ2-2; 7 bases map to TRBD1. CDR1 and CDR2 from the germline V gene are MNHEY and SVGAGI. The V segment lost 2 bases and the J segment 0 bases; nucleotides outside the gene matches: 6. The CDR3 consists of 17 residues. The CDR3 protein is CASSYLNRGSNTGELFF. The CDR3 nucleotides read TGTGCCAGCAGTTACCTGAACAGGGGTTCGAACACCGGGGAGCTGTTTTTT.

Note on this clonotype: This may come from a read error, since a much larger clone is one base off. The CDR3 does not end in the conserved phenylalanine or tryptophan, so this is likely a read error. The chain couples TRBV5-1 to TRBJ2-7, with 8 bases aligning to TRBD1. The V gene's germline CDR1 is SGHRS and CDR2 YFSETQ. The CDR3 is made up of 13 amino acids. The V segment lost 4 bases and the J segment 5 bases; nucleotides outside the gene matches: 5. CDR3 sequence reads: CASSPDRGHEQYL. The CDR3 coding sequence is TGCGCCAGCAGCCCTGACAGGGGCCACGAGCAGTACCTC.

Only a few counts were recorded for this clonotype. The rearrangement joins TRBV5-1 to TRBJ2-2; 8 positions agree with TRBD1. Germline CDR1 SGHRS, CDR2 YFSETQ. There are 16 residues in the CDR3. V lost 4 bases and J lost 6; bases outside the gene matches: 11. CDR3 region: CASSPPDRGRAGELFF. The CDR3 DNA sequence: TGCGCCAGCAGCCCCCCCGACAGGGGAAGGGCCGGGGAGCTGTTTTTT.

This clonotype was seen more than once but under ten times. The chain links TRBV7-8 to TRBJ2-7; 9 bases line up with TRBD2. Trimming at V came to 5 bases and at J to 1 base, leaving 6 bases not matched to a gene. The CDR3 has 15 residues. From germline, CDR1 is SGHVS and CDR2 FQNEAQ. The CDR3 DNA reads TGTGCCAGCAGCCCCCCTGGACTAGCGTCCTACGAGCAGTACTTC. Its protein is CASSPPGLASYEQYF. The full variable domain, its missing parts supplied by reference TRBV7-8 and TRBJ2-7, is GAGVSQSPRYKVAKRGQDVALRCDPISGHVSLFWYQQALGQGPEFLTYFQNEAQLDKSGLPSDRFFAERPEGSVSTLKIQRTQQEDSAVYLCASSPPGLASYEQYFGPGTRLTVT.

The chain is built from TRBV27 and TRBJ2-7, with TRBD2 matching over 7 bases. The CDR3 spans 13 residues. V lost 10 bases, J lost 0 bases, and 6 bases stayed unmatched. Per the germline V gene, CDR1 is MNHEY and CDR2 is SMNVEV (reference sequence). As DNA, the CDR3 is TGTGCCACGGCGGGCGGGAGCTCCTACGAGCAGTACTTC. Residues: CATAGGSSYEQYF.

The table lists this clonotype with a few counts. This chain links TRBV6-6 with TRBJ2-7; 8 positions agree with TRBD1. Germline CDR1 is MNHNY and CDR2 is SVGAGI (reference sequence). This CDR3 spans 14 amino acids. The V segment lost 6 bases and the J segment 3 bases; nucleotides outside the gene matches: 7. The CDR3 DNA reads as TGTGCCAGCAGCCACGACAGGGGAGGCTACGAGCAGTACTTC. It specifies CASSHDRGGYEQYF.

This clonotype has only a few counts. The chain couples TRBV7-9 to TRBJ2-3; D is possibly TRBD1 or TRBD2 (5 bases each). Looked up from germline, CDR1 is SEHNR and CDR2 is FQNEAQ (reference sequence). Trimming shortened V by 2 bases and J by 4 bases, and 16 bases separated the two germline ends. This CDR3 comprises 16 residues. CDR3 DNA sequence: TGTGCCAGCAGCTTACTATTGGGACCCCCTGCAGATACGCAGTATTTT. It specifies CASSLLLGPPADTQYF. The full variable domain, completed using reference TRBV7-9 and TRBJ2-3, is DTGVSQNPRHKITKRGQNVTFRCDPISEHNRLYWYRQTLGQGPEFLTYFQNEAQLEKSRLLSDRFSAERPKGSFSTLEIQRTEQGDSAMYLCASSLLLGPPADTQYFGPGTRLTVL.

This clonotype was seen repeatedly, ten times or more. The CDR3 loop is CASSATGISLADTQYF. Here the CDR3 DNA reads TGTGCCAGCAGTGCAACAGGGATATCTCTCGCAGATACGCAGTATTTT. The rearrangement uses TRBV2 and TRBJ2-3; D possibly corresponds to TRBD1 (6 bases). Germline V CDR1 and CDR2: SNHLY, FYNNEI. The V and J ends lost 4 bases and 4 bases respectively, with 18 bases between them. CDR3 size: 16 residues.

For this clonotype: Since the CDR3 does not end with the conserved phenylalanine or tryptophan, this likely comes from a read error. The chain combines TRBV7-2 with TRBJ2-1; D gene uncertain. Between the trimmed V and J ends, which lost 5 bases and 7 bases, there was a span of 6 bases. Germline V CDR1 and CDR2: SGHTA, FQGNSA. The CDR3 contains 11 residues. The CDR3 loop reads CASSPGNEQFL. CDR3 nucleotide sequence: TGTGCCAGCAGCCCTGGGAATGAGCAGTTCCTC.

This clonotype came up many times. This sequence joins TRBV28 and TRBJ2-3; tentative D call: TRBD2 (5 bases). CDR1 MDHEN and CDR2 SYDVKM come from the germline V gene. The CDR3 covers 14 residues. V was clipped by 4 bases and J by 4 bases, with 12 bases between them. The CDR3 is CASSSWLAADTQYF. CDR3 sequence (DNA): TGTGCCAGCAGTTCATGGCTAGCCGCAGATACGCAGTATTTT.

The V and J genes are TRBV6-5 and TRBJ2-5; 7 nucleotides line up with TRBD1. V was clipped by 10 bases and J by 6 bases; unmatched bases: 8. CDR3 length equals 12 residues. The V gene's germline CDR1 is MNHEY and CDR2 SVGAGI. The CDR3 DNA reads TGTGCCACCAAGACAGGGATTAAGACCCAGTACTTC. Its protein product is CATKTGIKTQYF.

The chain recombines TRBV7-9 with TRBJ2-3; D might be TRBD1 (5 bases). CDR3 length: 14 residues. Per the germline V gene, CDR1 is SEHNR and CDR2 is FQNEAQ (reference sequence). Trimming pared 5 bases from V and 3 bases from J, leaving 12 bases between. The CDR3 DNA reads TGTGCCAGCAGCGCAGGGTTAGGAACAGATACGCAGTATTTT. As protein: CASSAGLGTDTQYF.

The chain links TRBV2 to TRBJ2-3, with D possibly being TRBD2 (7 bases). The germline V gene encodes CDR1 SNHLY and CDR2 FYNNEI. Between the trimmed V and J ends, which lost 3 bases and 4 bases, there was a span of 14 bases. The CDR3 consists of 15 residues. CDR3 DNA: TGTGCCAGCAGTGACTTCGCGGGGGCGGCAGATACGCAGTATTTT. Its protein product is CASSDFAGAADTQYF.

The chain links TRBV7-6 to TRBJ2-5, with D possibly TRBD2 on 6 matching bases. The length of the CDR3 is 17 residues. V was cut by 5 bases and J by 5 bases, with 24 bases left in between. Per germline, CDR1 SGHVS and CDR2 FNYEAQ. The CDR3 DNA reads as TGTGCCAGCAGCGTATTTGGGCGGACTACGGAAATTGAGACCCAGTACTTC. Amino acids: CASSVFGRTTEIETQYF.

This clonotype was observed many times. The rearrangement links TRBV24-1 to TRBJ2-2; no definite D call. The CDR3 contains 13 residues. Trimming cost V 0 bases and J 7 bases, with 5 bases left between them. CDR1 is KGHDR, CDR2 SFDVKD, per germline. This CDR3 reads CATSDLRGGELFF. Here the CDR3 DNA reads TGTGCCACCAGTGATTTGCGCGGCGGGGAGCTGTTTTTT.

Worth noting for this clonotype: Since a much larger clone is just one base distant, this may be a read error. The CDR3 sequence is CDSSQGSNQPQHF. The CDR3 DNA follows: TGTGACAGCAGCCAGGGGAGCAATCAGCCCCAGCATTTT. The V gene is TRBV16, the J gene TRBJ1-5; D possibly corresponds to TRBD1 (6 bases). The CDR3 contains 13 residues. The germline gives CDR1 KGHSY, CDR2 FQNENV.